Listed below are T cell receptor beta chains from one sample, sequenced in a study of beta chain features in type 1 diabetes. Data came from immunoSEQ multiplex PCR; TCRdb stores just in-frame clones and leaves some out. Of 300,000 or so clones in the sample, roughly 8% are singletons; the top ten hold around 0.44%. Material for sequencing was central memory CD4+ T cells from blood. The receptors derive from a woman aged 18-29 years in good health. CDR3s include the opening cysteine and the closing phenylalanine or tryptophan.

v_call	j_call	cdr3_aa
TRBV11-3	TRBJ2-2	CASSKDRGSDTGELFF
TRBV7-9	TRBJ2-1	CASSLIGGNEQFF
TRBV25-1	TRBJ2-5	CASSDPTGLETQYF
TRBV7-2	TRBJ2-3	CASSLALRGIGADTQYF
TRBV4-3	TRBJ1-5	CASSQDRGQPQHF
TRBV19	TRBJ2-7	CASSIGSIGTSEQYF
TRBV7-9	TRBJ2-2	CASSLLGVNTGELFF
TRBV12-5	TRBJ1-1	CARMRFLGYTEAFF
TRBV18	TRBJ1-5	CASSWALSNQPQHF
TRBV4-1	TRBJ2-3	CASSPGTSGTDTQYF
TRBV10-3	TRBJ1-5	CAISGSGGPNQPQHF
TRBV7-2	TRBJ1-2	CASSLHGGAGYTF
TRBV7-2	TRBJ1-2	CASSLAWRRDRTSYGYTF
TRBV7-8	TRBJ2-5	CASSLALMLAGGWETQYF
TRBV4-3	TRBJ2-7	CASSHGIAGGPVYEQYF
TRBV5-1	TRBJ2-2	CASTGTGNTGELFF
TRBV7-2	TRBJ2-1	CASSQGQGVHNEQFF
TRBV18	TRBJ2-5	CASSRGQEETQYF
TRBV7-2	TRBJ2-3	CASSPRAQGADTQYF
TRBV2	TRBJ2-7	CASSERGREGRSEQYF
TRBV5-1	TRBJ2-1	CASSLRTGGSEQFF
TRBV9	TRBJ2-2	CASSHGTANTGELFF
TRBV11-2	TRBJ2-1	CASSLRTSGSQSSYNEQFF